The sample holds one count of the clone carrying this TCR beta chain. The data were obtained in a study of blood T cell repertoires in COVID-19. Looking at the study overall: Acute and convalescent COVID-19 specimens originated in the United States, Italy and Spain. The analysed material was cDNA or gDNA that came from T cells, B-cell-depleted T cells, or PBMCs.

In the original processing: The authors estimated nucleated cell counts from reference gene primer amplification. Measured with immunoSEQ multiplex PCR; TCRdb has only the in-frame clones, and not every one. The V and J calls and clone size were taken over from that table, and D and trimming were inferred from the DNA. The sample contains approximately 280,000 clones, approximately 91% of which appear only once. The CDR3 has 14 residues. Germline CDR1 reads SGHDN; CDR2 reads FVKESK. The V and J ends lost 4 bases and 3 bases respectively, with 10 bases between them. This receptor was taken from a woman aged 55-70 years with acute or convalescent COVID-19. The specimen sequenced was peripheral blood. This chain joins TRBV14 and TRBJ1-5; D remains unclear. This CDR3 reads CASSPSGSNQPQHF. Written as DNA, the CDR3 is TGTGCCAGCAGCCCATCCGGGTCCAATCAGCCCCAGCATTTT.